The next 32 T cell receptor beta chains were all read from a single sample in a study of regulatory T cells in long-lasting Graves disease. Arm-PCR of CDR3 regions with iRepertoire HTBI primers generated TCR beta libraries. TCRdb re-derived calls from the multiplex PCR reads in MiXCR, one entry per CDR3 protein. The sample has 550,000 to 650,000 distinct CDR3 sequences; 16% are singletons. Time point noted: newly diagnosed GD, antithyroid drugs for less than 3 months. After RNA was extracted from PBMCs, the TCR library was made from it. A further study also used this sample, focusing on T cells in Graves' hyperthyroidism and ophthalmopathy.

This sample comprised peripheral blood mononuclear cells (PBMCs), obtained at new diagnosis, from a patient treated with antithyroid drugs. The receptors originated from a man aged 18 to 29 with Graves disease.

Only one count was recorded for this clonotype. A much larger clone differs from this one at a single base, so this may be a read error. The CDR3 spells CSARDRKLGALNYGYTF. DNA for the CDR3: TGCAGTGCTAGAGACCGAAAGCTAGGGGCTTTAAACTATGGCTACACCTTC. V usage is TRBV20-1 and J usage is TRBJ1-2; D perhaps matches TRBD1 (5 bases). This CDR3 is 17 amino acids long. Germline loops: CDR1 DFQATT, CDR2 SNEGSKA (reference sequence). With 0 bases removed from V and 2 bases from J, the gap between germline ends came to 19 bases.

On this clonotype itself: An end of the junction does not agree with germline; a read error may underlie this. The chain recombines TRBV12-5 with TRBJ2-3, with D possibly matching TRBD2 (5 bases). Germline V gene sequence: CDR1 LGHNT, CDR2 FRNRAP. The CDR3 has 15 residues. CDR3 bases: TGTACTAGTGGTTTTGAGGACTTGAGGACAGATACGCAGTATTTT. It codes for CTSGFEDLRTDTQYF. Full variable domain (rest looked up from reference TRBV12-5 and TRBJ2-3): DARVTQTPRHKVTEMGQEVTMRCQPILGHNTVFWYRQTMMQGLELLAYFRNRAPLDDSGMPKDRFSAEMPDATLATLKIQPSEPRDSAVYFCTSGFEDLRTDTQYFGPGTRLTVL.

J is TRBJ1-1 and V is TRBV5-5; D remains unclear. Germline CDR1 is SGHKS and CDR2 is YYEKEE (reference sequence). The CDR3 contains 16 residues. V shed 0 bases and J shed 4 bases, with 16 bases lying between them. The CDR3 region is CASSLEPFRGVTEAFF. The CDR3 bases are TGTGCCAGCAGCTTGGAGCCGTTCAGAGGCGTCACTGAAGCTTTCTTT.

Concerning this clonotype itself: This may come from a read error, since a much larger clone is one base off. V and J are TRBV20-1 and TRBJ2-1; tentatively, D is TRBD2 (5 bases). CDR1 is DFQATT and CDR2 is SNEGSKA in the germline V gene (reference sequence). The CDR3 contains 14 residues. The V and J ends lost 6 bases and 4 bases respectively, with 16 bases between them. The DNA of the CDR3 is TGCAGTGCCTTGATTAGCGCCCTATACAATGAGCAGTTCTTC. Translating gives CSALISALYNEQFF.

This chain uses TRBV6-1 with TRBJ2-1, with D possibly TRBD1 on 8 matching bases. The CDR3 has 15 amino acids. The germline gives CDR1 MNHNS, CDR2 SASEGT. Between the trimmed V and J ends, which lost 6 bases and 4 bases, there was a span of 16 bases. The CDR3 here is CASRPTGGGYNEQFF. The CDR3 DNA reads as TGTGCCAGCAGACCTACAGGGGGAGGGTACAATGAGCAGTTCTTC.

This clonotype has ten or more counts. The chain has TRBV28 and TRBJ1-3, with D uncertain. CDR1 is MDHEN, CDR2 SYDVKM, per germline. CDR3 length equals 14 residues. V was clipped by 5 bases and J by 0 bases, with 8 bases between them. CDR3 coding DNA: TGTGCCAGCAGTAGAGAGAGCTCTGGAAACACCATATATTTT. Translated, it gives CASSRESSGNTIYF.

Notes on this clonotype: One end of the junction fails to match germline, which may point to a read error. The chain carries TRBV18 and TRBJ2-7; 8 nucleotides match TRBD1. The CDR3 spans 15 residues. CDR1 KGHSH and CDR2 LQKENI come from the germline V gene. The CDR3 nucleotides read TGTGCCAGCTCTGAGGGACAGGCTAGCTCCCACGAGCAGTACTTC. Amino acids: CASSEGQASSHEQYF.

This clonotype was counted a few times. V gene TRBV30 combines with J gene TRBJ1-1; D is uncertain. The CDR3 totals 14 residues. The ends were cut back, 4 bases at V and 4 bases at J, with 16 bases in the middle. Germline V gene sequence: CDR1 GTSNPN, CDR2 SVGIG (reference sequence). The CDR3 DNA follows: TGTGCCTGGAATGCCCTCCTCGGCGGCACTGAAGCTTTCTTT. Its translation is CAWNALLGGTEAFF.

For this clonotype: The conserved phenylalanine or tryptophan is not found at the CDR3 terminus, so this likely reflects a read error. V and J are TRBV3-1 and TRBJ2-3; D is possibly TRBD2 (7 bases). This CDR3 has 16 amino acids. The V end was cut by 0 bases, the J end by 6 bases, with 16 bases between. Germline V gives CDR1 LGHDT, CDR2 YNNKEL (reference sequence). CDR3 region: CASSQDLAEGGDTQYS. Here the CDR3 DNA reads TGTGCCAGCAGCCAAGACCTAGCGGAGGGGGGGGATACGCAGTATTCT.

The V and J genes are TRBV19 and TRBJ2-5; D gene unclear. The CDR3 runs to 14 residues. Germline lookup yields CDR1 LNHDA and CDR2 SQIVND (reference sequence). Trimming removed 3 bases from V and 0 bases from J, with 8 bases in between. The CDR3 loop is CASSIGRNQETQYF. CDR3 DNA sequence: TGTGCCAGTAGTATTGGCAGGAACCAAGAGACCCAGTACTTC. Full variable domain (rest looked up from reference TRBV19 and TRBJ2-5): DGGITQSPKYLFRKEGQNVTLSCEQNLNHDAMYWYRQDPGQGLRLIYYSQIVNDFQKGDIAEGYSVSREKKESFPLTVTSAQKNPTAFYLCASSIGRNQETQYFGPGTRLLVL.

This clonotype showed up many times. The chain couples TRBV20-1 to TRBJ2-1; possibly TRBD2 for D (5 bases). Trimming stripped 0 bases from V and 5 bases from J, with 14 bases between. Per the germline V gene, CDR1 is DFQATT and CDR2 is SNEGSKA (reference sequence). The CDR3 sequence is 15 residues long. The CDR3 here is CSARDTLAWDNEQFF. CDR3 sequence (DNA): TGCAGTGCTAGAGATACTCTAGCTTGGGACAATGAGCAGTTCTTC.

About this clonotype: At one end the junction does not follow the germline gene, possibly because of a read error. This chain uses TRBV18 with TRBJ2-5; D gene unclear. The CDR3 has 12 residues. Germline CDR1 and CDR2: KGHSH and LQKENI. The CDR3 loop is CANSPYQETQYF. CDR3 sequence (DNA): TGTGCCAACTCACCGTACCAAGAGACCCAGTACTTC.

This clonotype came up many times. The V and J genes are TRBV29-1 and TRBJ2-1; D gene unclear. The CDR3 length is 13 residues. Trimming shortened V by 4 bases and J by 4 bases, and 11 bases separated the two germline ends. CDR1 and CDR2 (germline): SQVTM, ANQGSEA. CDR3 bases: TGCAGCGTTGCCACAAGAGGTTACAATGAGCAGTTCTTC. It yields the protein CSVATRGYNEQFF.

This clonotype was counted at least ten times. V and J are TRBV6-5 and TRBJ2-7; TRBD2 agrees at 10 bases. After removal of 4 bases from V and 4 bases from J, the junction contained 4 bases not matched to a gene. The length of the CDR3 is 14 residues. Germline assignment: CDR1 MNHEY and CDR2 SVGAGI. CDR3 DNA: TGTGCCAGCAGTTTGTGGACTAGCGGTTACGAGCAGTACTTC. The encoded protein is CASSLWTSGYEQYF.

The chain uses TRBV6-5 and TRBJ2-7; D gene uncertain. This CDR3 has 14 amino acids. Germline CDR1 and CDR2: MNHEY and SVGAGI. The V gene lost 0 bases and the J gene lost 6 bases, with 12 bases spanning the gap. The CDR3 reads CASSYSIESCEQYF. The DNA for the CDR3 is TGTGCCAGCAGTTACTCGATAGAAAGCTGCGAGCAGTACTTC.

This clonotype was observed at least ten times. This chain uses TRBV6-1 with TRBJ1-1, with D tentatively TRBD1 (5 bases). CDR1 and CDR2 (germline): MNHNS, SASEGT. The length of the CDR3 is 14 residues. Trimming took off 7 bases at V and 6 bases at J, with 18 bases between the two ends. The CDR3 DNA sequence: TGTGCCAGCAACCTCCAGGGTAAGCGTGCTGAAGCTTTCTTT. It yields the protein CASNLQGKRAEAFF.

The CDR3 DNA sequence: TGTGCCTGGAGTCCGGTCGCGGGAGGGTACAATGAGCAGTTCTTC. Encoded protein: CAWSPVAGGYNEQFF. The chain links TRBV30 to TRBJ2-1; 9 bases are shared with TRBD2. The V and J ends lost 2 bases and 4 bases, in that order; junction bases with no gene match: 6. CDR3 length: 15 residues. The germline V gene has CDR1 GTSNPN and CDR2 SVGIG (reference sequence).

This clonotype was counted at least ten times. The chain employs TRBV7-8 and TRBJ2-7, with a possible D match to TRBD2 (6 bases). V lost 0 bases, J lost 3 bases, and 9 bases lay in between. This CDR3 contains 14 residues. Germline V CDR1 and CDR2: SGHVS, FQNEAQ. CDR3 region: CASSLASGDYEQYF. Written as DNA, the CDR3 is TGTGCCAGCAGCTTAGCTAGCGGAGACTACGAGCAGTACTTC. Full variable domain (remainder filled in from reference TRBV7-8 and TRBJ2-7): GAGVSQSPRYKVAKRGQDVALRCDPISGHVSLFWYQQALGQGPEFLTYFQNEAQLDKSGLPSDRFFAERPEGSVSTLKIQRTQQEDSAVYLCASSLASGDYEQYFGPGTRLTVT.

The chain has TRBV5-1 and TRBJ2-7; tentatively, D is TRBD1 (6 bases). The CDR3 extends over 14 amino acids. Per germline, CDR1 SGHRS and CDR2 YFSETQ. V gave up 3 bases and J gave up 6 bases, with 16 bases separating them. CDR3 region: CASSWGPAAGEQYF. The CDR3 nucleotides are TGCGCCAGCAGCTGGGGGCCAGCGGCGGGCGAGCAGTACTTC.

This clonotype was counted many times. This chain uses TRBV28 with TRBJ1-2, with a weak D call TRBD1 (5 bases). This CDR3 has 13 residues. V lost 3 bases, J lost 7 bases, and 12 bases lay in between. Germline V gene lookup returns CDR1 MDHEN and CDR2 SYDVKM. The CDR3 is CASSFGGWSGYTF. CDR3 bases: TGTGCCAGCAGTTTCGGGGGATGGAGTGGCTACACCTTC.

The gene calls are TRBV20-1 and TRBJ2-5, with a tentative D call TRBD2 (7 bases). V was shortened by 3 bases and J by 5 bases, with 16 bases between the two germline ends. The CDR3 length is 14 residues. Germline CDR1 and CDR2: DFQATT and SNEGSKA (reference sequence). CDR3 loop: CSARGGASQETQYF. CDR3 DNA sequence: TGCAGTGCTAGGGGGGGGGCATCCCAGGAGACCCAGTACTTC.

This clonotype was seen more than once but under ten times. The rearrangement uses TRBV5-6 and TRBJ1-1; TRBD1 is a possible D gene (5 bases). Looked up from germline, CDR1 is SGHDT and CDR2 is YYEEEE. The V end was cut by 2 bases, the J end by 1 base, with 15 bases between. The CDR3 spans 16 residues. CDR3 DNA: TGTGCCAGCAGCTTATCGTGGGGGGAACCGAACACTGAAGCTTTCTTT. This sequence encodes CASSLSWGEPNTEAFF.

This clonotype appeared a few times. The chain uses TRBV2 and TRBJ2-7, with 11 bases lining up with TRBD2. This CDR3 contains 19 residues. In germline, CDR1 is SNHLY, CDR2 FYNNEI. With V trimmed by 6 bases and J by 4 bases, 20 bases remained unmatched. For the CDR3, the DNA is TGTGCCAGCAGGCCTAGTCCGGTAACTAGCGGGAGACCCGGTTACGAGCAGTACTTC. Translation gives CASRPSPVTSGRPGYEQYF.

J is TRBJ2-7 and V is TRBV12-3 or TRBV12-4, with D maybe TRBD2 (7 bases). The CDR3 consists of 16 residues. Trimming left V 0 bases short and J 1 base short, with 13 bases between. In DNA, the CDR3 is TGTGCCAGCAGTTTAGCGGGGGGGGGCGCGTCCTACGAGCAGTACTTC. This sequence encodes CASSLAGGGASYEQYF.

In its sample, this clonotype was seen many times. The V call is TRBV29-1, the J call TRBJ1-1, with D perhaps TRBD1 (6 bases). The V end lost 7 bases, the J end lost 0 bases, and 9 bases lay between the germline ends. The germline CDR1 and CDR2 sequences are SQVTM and ANQGSEA. The CDR3 consists of 12 residues. The CDR3 DNA is TGCAGCGCCGGACAGATGAACACTGAAGCTTTCTTT. It translates to CSAGQMNTEAFF.

This clonotype was seen only a few times. The chain is built from TRBV4-2 and TRBJ2-7; 7 bases map to TRBD2. CDR1 and CDR2 (germline): LGHNA, YNFKEQ. The J segment lost 6 bases and the V segment lost 1 base, leaving 12 bases of the junction unmatched. The CDR3 covers 16 residues. CDR3 coding DNA: TGTGCCAGCAGCCAAGTAGGGTTTGGGGAGGGAGGCGAGCAGTACTTC. Translated: CASSQVGFGEGGEQYF.

The rearrangement uses TRBV29-1 and TRBJ2-7; 13 bases match TRBD2. CDR3 length: 13 residues. CDR1 is SQVTM and CDR2 is ANQGSEA in the germline V gene. After removal of 7 bases from V and 3 bases from J, the junction contained 3 bases not matched to a gene. In DNA form, the CDR3 reads TGCAGCGGGACTAGCGGGGGAAGCTACGAGCAGTACTTC. This sequence encodes CSGTSGGSYEQYF.

This clonotype was counted many times. This chain uses TRBV28 with TRBJ1-2; D is unclear. From germline, CDR1 is MDHEN and CDR2 SYDVKM. This CDR3 contains 15 residues. Trimming stripped 2 bases from V and 3 bases from J, with 13 bases between. CDR3 nucleotides: TGTGCCAGCAGTTTAAGTCCCCCGGGGTACTATGGCTACACCTTC. Its protein product is CASSLSPPGYYGYTF.

This chain uses TRBV20-1 with TRBJ2-5, with TRBD1 as a possible D gene (6 bases). Germline-derived CDR1 and CDR2 are DFQATT and SNEGSKA (reference sequence). The CDR3 covers 16 residues. Trimming left V 6 bases short and J 4 bases short, with 24 bases between. As DNA, the CDR3 is TGCAGTGCCCGAGGGGGTGGACAGAGAGGTATAGAGACCCAGTACTTC. Its translation is CSARGGGQRGIETQYF.

CDR3 sequence (DNA): TGCAGCGTTGAATGGAGGGGACAGGGTAACACCGGGGAGCTGTTTTTT. Translated: CSVEWRGQGNTGELFF. This chain connects TRBV29-1 to TRBJ2-2; the match to TRBD1 covers 9 bases. Germline V lookup: CDR1 SQVTM, CDR2 ANQGSEA. Trimming removed 2 bases from V and 2 bases from J; junction bases left unmatched: 6. CDR3 length: 16 residues.

This clonotype has ten or more counts. V is TRBV3-1 and J is TRBJ2-7, with a possible D match to TRBD1 (5 bases). The V gene lost 1 base and the J gene lost 2 bases, with 6 bases spanning the gap. In germline, CDR1 is LGHDT, CDR2 YNNKEL (reference sequence). CDR3 size: 13 residues. CDR3 amino acids: CASSQGRAYEQYF. CDR3 bases: TGTGCCAGCAGCCAAGGCAGGGCCTACGAGCAGTACTTC.

V usage is TRBV27 and J usage is TRBJ1-5; 9 bases agree with TRBD1. Losses at the gene ends were 5 bases for V and 5 bases for J; bases not matched to a gene: 4. CDR1 and CDR2 (germline): MNHEY, SMNVEV (reference sequence). CDR3 length equals 14 residues. CDR3 residues: CASSPRQGDQPQHF. The DNA of the CDR3 is TGTGCCAGCAGTCCTCGACAGGGGGATCAGCCCCAGCATTTT.